Listed below are T cell receptor beta chains from one sample, sequenced in a study of blood T cell repertoires in COVID-19. Assay: immunoSEQ multiplex PCR; the TCRdb copy retains only in-frame clones and omits some. The sample consists of around 83,000 clones, approximately 90% of them appearing once. The sequenced sample consisted of peripheral blood. Every receptor here comes from a man between 65 and 79 years old with active or convalescent COVID-19. The CDR3 runs from the conserved cysteine through the conserved F or W. A D gene is named only where the DNA matches it firmly. The size field is filled for only some rows; it gives once, few, many or a size class.

size,J,V,D,CDR3,DNA
once,TRBJ1-4,TRBV4-1,TRBD1,CASSRDRDRGSEKLFF,TGCGCCAGCAGCCGGGACCGGGACAGGGGTTCTGAAAAACTGTTTTTT
.,TRBJ1-2,TRBV5-8,.,CASSLGKGSTYGYTF,TGTGCCAGCAGCTTGGGGAAGGGGTCTACGTACGGCTACACCTTC
.,TRBJ2-5,TRBV24-1,TRBD1,CATSDSGTVRETQYF,TGTGCCACCAGTGACTCCGGGACAGTAAGGGAGACCCAGTACTTC
.,TRBJ1-3,TRBV30,TRBD1,CAWGTGWRNTIYF,TGTGCCTGGGGGACAGGGTGGAGAAACACCATATATTTT
few,TRBJ2-1,TRBV7-2,.,CASSLGEAPNEQFF,TGTGCCAGCAGCTTAGGTGAAGCCCCCAATGAGCAGTTCTTC
.,TRBJ2-7,TRBV15,.,CATSNNTRRAYEQYF,TGTGCCACCAGCAATAACACGCGCCGGGCCTACGAGCAGTACTTC
.,TRBJ1-1,TRBV6-1,.,CASSESGGTEAFF,TGTGCCAGCAGTGAAAGCGGGGGCACTGAAGCTTTCTTT
.,TRBJ2-2,TRBV7-3,TRBD1,CASGGTGVVGELFF,TGTGCCAGCGGAGGGACAGGGGTGGTCGGGGAGCTGTTTTTT
.,TRBJ1-2,TRBV7-2,.,CASSLDGIVGQYYGYTF,TGTGCCAGCAGCTTAGATGGGATCGTCGGACAGTACTATGGCTACACCTTC
.,TRBJ2-5,TRBV18,TRBD1,CASSLNEGARETQYF,TGTGCCAGCTCACTAAACGAGGGGGCGCGGGAGACCCAGTACTTC
.,TRBJ2-7,TRBV19,.,CARANSHEQYF,TGTGCCAGGGCCAACAGCCACGAGCAGTACTTC
.,TRBJ2-5,TRBV5-6,.,CASRTVKETQYF,TGTGCCAGCAGGACAGTCAAAGAGACCCAGTACTTC
few,TRBJ1-4,TRBV2,.,CASSETRGVYEKLFF,TGTGCCAGCAGTGAAACCAGGGGAGTTTATGAAAAACTGTTTTTT
.,TRBJ1-4,TRBV5-1,TRBD1,CASSGGQGAAEKLFF,TGCGCCAGCAGCGGCGGACAGGGGGCGGCGGAAAAACTGTTTTTT
.,TRBJ1-6,TRBV6-5,.,CASSYLPELNSPLHF,TGTGCCAGCAGTTACCTGCCGGAGCTCAATTCACCCCTCCACTTT
.,TRBJ1-2,TRBV28,TRBD1,CASRTIGTGTTYGYTF,TGTGCCAGCAGAACGATCGGGACAGGGACGACCTATGGCTACACCTTC
.,TRBJ1-4,TRBV28,TRBD1,CASGGQGRYDF,TGTGCCAGCGGTGGACAGGGCCGTTACGATTTT
.,TRBJ1-5,TRBV28,TRBD1,CASSPQGGSNQPQHF,TGTGCCAGCAGTCCTCAGGGGGGTAGCAATCAGCCCCAGCATTTT
.,TRBJ2-3,TRBV5-4,TRBD1,CASSKSDRGPGDTQYF,TGTGCCAGCAGCAAGTCGGACAGGGGACCGGGGGATACGCAGTATTTT
.,TRBJ2-1,TRBV30,.,CAWNAGAVNNEQFF,TGTGCCTGGAATGCGGGCGCAGTAAACAATGAGCAGTTCTTC
.,TRBJ1-2,TRBV9,.,CASSVDSNYGYTF,TGTGCCAGCAGCGTTGACTCTAACTATGGCTACACCTTC
once,TRBJ2-1,TRBV11-3,TRBD2,CASSFGLAGRTEQFF,TGTGCCAGCAGCTTTGGGCTAGCGGGACGCACAGAGCAGTTCTTC
.,TRBJ1-3,TRBV7-2,.,CASSLTGVLTNTIYF,TGTGCCAGCAGCCTGACGGGGGTTTTGACAAACACCATATATTTT
.,TRBJ2-6,TRBV5-4,.,CASSLGGAGANVLTF,TGTGCCAGCAGCTTGGGGGGGGCTGGGGCCAACGTCCTGACTTTC
.,TRBJ2-2,TRBV19,TRBD1,CASGGQGRNTGELFF,TGTGCCAGTGGAGGACAGGGGAGGAACACCGGGGAGCTGTTTTTT
.,TRBJ2-7,TRBV10-3,.,CAITQYQGNEQYF,TGTGCCATCACGCAATACCAGGGTAACGAGCAGTACTTC
.,TRBJ1-2,TRBV6-6,TRBD1,CASSRQDRDPDTF,TGTGCCAGCAGTCGCCAGGACAGGGATCCCGACACCTTC
.,TRBJ2-1,TRBV18,TRBD2,CASSPSGTSGTNEQFF,TGTGCCAGCTCACCATCCGGGACTAGCGGGACCAATGAGCAGTTCTTC
.,TRBJ2-5,TRBV27,TRBD1,CASTRDRVETQYF,TGTGCCAGCACCCGGGACAGGGTTGAGACCCAGTACTTC
.,TRBJ1-4,TRBV30,.,CAWSPPTEKLFF,TGTGCCTGGAGTCCACCGACAGAAAAACTGTTTTTT
.,TRBJ1-2,TRBV28,.,CASNSEGYTF,TGTGCCAGCAATTCGGAGGGCTACACCTTC
.,TRBJ2-2,TRBV2,.,CASTQRGRELFF,TGTGCCAGCACCCAAAGGGGGAGGGAGCTGTTTTTT
.,TRBJ2-1,TRBV2,TRBD2,CASSAGTSGSTTWGEQFF,TGTGCCAGCAGTGCCGGGACTAGCGGGAGTACTACCTGGGGTGAGCAGTTCTTC
.,TRBJ2-3,TRBV5-1,TRBD2,CASRPPGGSFDTQYF,TGCGCCAGCAGGCCCCCTGGCGGGAGTTTTGATACGCAGTATTTT
few,TRBJ1-3,TRBV18,TRBD1,CASSPPGRGHAGNTIYF,TGTGCCAGCTCACCACCAGGCAGGGGGCATGCTGGAAACACCATATATTTT
.,TRBJ2-1,TRBV7-2,TRBD2,CASSVGLAGGVEQFF,TGTGCCAGCAGCGTCGGACTAGCGGGAGGAGTTGAGCAGTTCTTC
.,TRBJ1-6,TRBV6-4,.,CASSGTVNSPLHF,TGTGCCAGCTCCGGGACTGTAAATTCACCCCTCCACTTT
few,TRBJ2-5,TRBV24-1,.,CATSDSTGVQETQYF,TGTGCCACCAGTGATTCTACGGGGGTCCAAGAGACCCAGTACTTC
.,TRBJ1-5,TRBV12-2,.,CASRLYRGHNQPQHF,TGTGCAAGTCGCTTGTATCGAGGGCACAATCAGCCCCAGCATTTT
.,TRBJ2-3,TRBV11-2,.,CASSSQTNTQYF,TGTGCCAGCAGCTCTCAAACAAATACGCAGTATTTT
.,TRBJ1-5,TRBV19,.,CASSIGVNQPQHF,TGTGCCAGTAGTATAGGAGTAAATCAGCCCCAGCATTTT